A selection of T cell receptor beta chains follows, all from one sample in a study of T cells in tuberculosis. Produced via immunoSEQ multiplex PCR; TCRdb's table is partial and in-frame only. Among 40,000 to 45,000 clones listed, nearly 95% were seen once. Sequenced material: PBMCs. All receptors derive from a donor between 10 and 29 years old with latent tuberculosis or without tuberculosis infection. Both conserved end residues are part of each CDR3. Each record gives: J gene, clone size, V gene, CDR3 length, D gene, CDR3 DNA, CDR3 protein. The D gene is left open where the match is weak. Rows give clone size only sometimes, using once, few, many, or a class for an expanded clone.

TRBJ1-2,once,TRBV27,16,TRBD1,TGTGCCAGCAGTTTCCCCAGGGCAGGGGGTTTAGGAGGCTACACCTTC,CASSFPRAGGLGGYTF
TRBJ1-5,.,TRBV6-5,15,.,TGTGCCAGCAGCTCACAGGGTATGGGCAATCAGCCCCAGCATTTT,CASSSQGMGNQPQHF
TRBJ2-1,.,TRBV18,18,.,TGTGCCAGCTCACCACCGGCCCTTCGAGCGATCTCCTACAATGAGCAGTTCTTC,CASSPPALRAISYNEQFF
TRBJ1-2,.,TRBV5-5,13,.,TGTGCCAGCAGCTCTGGACAGCTCTATGGCTACACCTTC,CASSSGQLYGYTF
TRBJ2-7,.,TRBV29-1,14,TRBD2,TGCAGCGCCGGAGCCGGGACTAGCTCCTACGAGCAGTACTTC,CSAGAGTSSYEQYF
TRBJ2-7,.,TRBV7-8,16,TRBD1,TGTGCCAGCAGCAATTCGGGGACAGGGGAATACTACGAGCAGTACTTC,CASSNSGTGEYYEQYF
TRBJ2-5,.,TRBV6-1,14,TRBD1,TGTGCCAGCAGTAGACAGGGGTTATCAGAGACCCAGTACTTC,CASSRQGLSETQYF
TRBJ1-2,.,TRBV6-6,13,.,TGTGCCAGCAGGACAACATTGAACTATGGCTACACCTTC,CASRTTLNYGYTF
TRBJ2-2,.,TRBV7-9,18,TRBD2,TGTGCCAGCAGCTTGATTATAGGAGCGGGATGGGACACCGGGGAGCTGTTTTTT,CASSLIIGAGWDTGELFF
TRBJ2-2,.,TRBV5-4,12,.,TGTGCCAGCAGCTTTAGCCCTGGGGAGCTGTTTTTT,CASSFSPGELFF
TRBJ2-7,.,TRBV27,13,.,TGTGCCAGCAGTTTAGGCCGCTCTTACGAGCAGTACTTC,CASSLGRSYEQYF
TRBJ2-2,.,TRBV19,13,.,TGTGCCAGTAGTATAGGGAGCACCGGGGAGCTGTTTTTT,CASSIGSTGELFF
TRBJ2-3,.,TRBV18,15,TRBD2,TGTGCCAGCTCACCACCTAGCGGGAGTACAGATACGCAGTATTTT,CASSPPSGSTDTQYF
TRBJ2-3,.,TRBV25-1,16,.,TGTGCCAGCAGTATCCCCGGGGGGCTCGGAGATAATACGCAGTATTTT,CASSIPGGLGDNTQYF
TRBJ1-2,.,TRBV5-6,15,.,TGTGCCAGCAGCCCCCACCAGGGGCGGAACTATGGCTACACCTTC,CASSPHQGRNYGYTF
TRBJ1-2,.,TRBV6-5,15,.,TGTGCCAGCCAAACCACCGGGAACAATAACTATGGCTACACCTTC,CASQTTGNNNYGYTF
TRBJ2-6,.,TRBV6-6,15,.,TGTGCCAGCAGCCCGGAGGGTGCTGGGGCCAACGTCCTGACTTTC,CASSPEGAGANVLTF
TRBJ2-3,.,TRBV7-9,15,.,TGTGCCAGCAGCTACAGGGTACTGAGCACAGATACGCAGTATTTT,CASSYRVLSTDTQYF
TRBJ1-5,.,TRBV6-1,14,TRBD1,TGTGCCAGCAGCACAGGGGGATTCGGGCAGCCCCAGCATTTT,CASSTGGFGQPQHF
TRBJ2-3,.,TRBV7-6,14,.,TGTGCCAGCAGCCCAGTGGGGGGGCCGGATACGCAGTATTTT,CASSPVGGPDTQYF
TRBJ1-1,.,TRBV2,14,.,TGTGCCAGCAGCCTCACCAGGGGGAACACTGAAGCTTTCTTT,CASSLTRGNTEAFF
TRBJ2-3,.,TRBV13,17,.,TGTGCCAGCAGCTCAGACCCCCCCAGCGGTAGCACAGATACGCAGTATTTT,CASSSDPPSGSTDTQYF
TRBJ2-1,.,TRBV19,14,TRBD2,TGTGCCAGTAGTACCAACCAACTAGCGGCGGAGCAGTTCTTC,CASSTNQLAAEQFF
TRBJ1-1,.,TRBV6-1,14,.,TGTGCCAGCAGTCTTACAGGGAGGAACACTGAAGCTTTCTTT,CASSLTGRNTEAFF
TRBJ1-5,.,TRBV19,15,TRBD1,TGTGCCAGTAGTATAACAGGGGCCCCCGGTCAGCCCCAGCATTTT,CASSITGAPGQPQHF
TRBJ2-5,.,TRBV5-1,14,.,TGCGCCAGCAGCTTGGAACAGGTACAAGAGACCCAGTACTTC,CASSLEQVQETQYF
TRBJ2-3,.,TRBV11-3,16,.,TGTGCCAGCAGCTTAGTTGGGGGCGAGAACACAGATACGCAGTATTTT,CASSLVGGENTDTQYF
TRBJ1-1,.,TRBV6-5,14,TRBD1,TGTGCCAGCAGTCTTACAGGGGGCGTCACTGAAGCTTTCTTT,CASSLTGGVTEAFF